Below, 23 T cell receptor beta chains from the same sample are listed, as sequenced in a study of blood T cells in healthy people across ages (dated by TCRdb to about 2015). Libraries were prepared through 5' RACE. Sequencing took place on an Illumina HiSeq 2500. A second roughly 6 to 11 cycle PCR used a sample-barcoded 5' primer and a J-beta primer mix. The public reads were quality trimmed at Q25 with fastp and then assembled into clones with MiXCR by TCRdb, keeping productive beta chains. Each entry is one CDR3 protein sequence, shown with its most common DNA and genes. This sample holds around 1,600,000 distinct CDR3 sequences; roughly 43% were observed only once. The ten largest clones represent more than 4% of the sample. Source material: blood. These receptor sequences come from a woman younger than 35 in good health.

This clonotype was observed once. The rearrangement uses TRBV27 and TRBJ2-6; no firm D call. V lost 5 bases and J lost 0, with 11 bases in between. The CDR3 has 16 amino acids. CDR1 is MNHEY, CDR2 SMNVEV, per germline (reference sequence). CDR3 residues: CASSVHTVSGANVLTF. The CDR3, as DNA: TGTGCCAGCAGTGTTCACACGGTCTCTGGGGCCAACGTCCTGACTTTC.

This clonotype has a handful of counts. The rearrangement joins TRBV20-1 to TRBJ2-3, with 12 bases identical to TRBD2. J gave up 2 bases and V 4 bases, and 10 bases lay outside the gene matches. The germline V gene has CDR1 DFQATT and CDR2 SNEGSKA (reference sequence). CDR3 size: 17 residues. The CDR3 nucleotides are TGCAGTGCTACTGCTCACAGGACTAGCGGGACCACAGATACGCAGTATTTT. Translation gives CSATAHRTSGTTDTQYF.

The genes are TRBV15 and TRBJ2-5; D uncertain. Germline CDR1 reads LNHNV; CDR2 reads YYDKDF (reference sequence). CDR3 length equals 14 residues. V was clipped by 6 bases and J by 6 bases, with 17 bases between them. CDR3 nucleotide sequence: TGTGCCACCAGTTTAGATGGCGCGAGGAAGACCCAGTACTTC. Its protein product is CATSLDGARKTQYF.

J is TRBJ2-4 and V is TRBV12-3 or TRBV12-4; unclear D gene. TRBJ2-7 matches the DNA end more closely, so the J call is doubtful. This CDR3 is 13 amino acids long. The CDR3 DNA reads as TGTGCCAGCAGTTTAAGAGGTAGGGACGAGCAGTACTTC. Translation gives CASSLRGRDEQYF.

This clonotype occurred a few times. The chain couples TRBV20-1 to TRBJ2-7; 15 bases are shared with TRBD2. The V gene end was trimmed by 3 bases and the J gene end by 7 bases; junction bases not matched to a gene: 7. This CDR3 has 15 amino acids. Germline CDR1 is DFQATT and CDR2 is SNEGSKA (reference sequence). DNA of the CDR3: TGCAGTGCTAGGACGGGACTAGCGGGAGGTAATGAGCAGTACTTC. It is translated as CSARTGLAGGNEQYF.

This clonotype was observed many times. This sequence joins TRBV6-5 and TRBJ2-1, with 9 positions matching TRBD2. V lost 4 bases to trimming and J lost 3 bases; unmatched junction nucleotides: 7. The CDR3 runs to 16 residues. The germline V gene encodes CDR1 MNHEY and CDR2 SVGAGI. CDR3 nucleotides: TGTGCCAGCAGTTCGTTTTTAGCGGGAGACTACAATGAGCAGTTCTTC. The encoded protein is CASSSFLAGDYNEQFF.

The chain employs TRBV20-1 and TRBJ2-7; 7 positions agree with TRBD2. This CDR3 region has 15 residues. J lost 7 bases, V lost 5 bases, and 17 bases had no gene match. CDR1 is DFQATT and CDR2 is SNEGSKA in the germline V gene (reference sequence). CDR3 DNA sequence: TGCAGTGCTGCGACTAGCTACCAGACCCACAATGAGCAGTACTTC. It encodes CSAATSYQTHNEQYF.

This clonotype has more than one count but fewer than ten. J is TRBJ1-6 and V is TRBV6-5; a possible D gene is TRBD1 (5 bases). The CDR3 spans 14 residues. Deletions cut 7 bases from V and 8 bases from J, with 15 bases between. CDR1 and CDR2 (germline): MNHEY, SVGAGI. CDR3: CASKGQAMYSPLHF. The CDR3 bases are TGTGCCAGCAAGGGGCAGGCGATGTATTCACCCCTCCACTTT.

Concerning this clonotype itself: A much larger clone differs by one base, so this may be a read error. V and J are TRBV4-2 and TRBJ2-5, with D perhaps TRBD2 (5 bases). Judging by the DNA end, TRBJ2-7 fits better; the J call may be wrong. Germline CDR1 and CDR2: LGHNA and YNFKEQ. The CDR3 extends over 13 amino acids. CDR3 loop: CACSQWPSGEQYF. CDR3 DNA: TGTGCCTGCAGCCAATGGCCCAGCGGCGAGCAGTACTTC.

The genes are TRBV7-8 and TRBJ1-2, with 7 bases identical to TRBD1. Germline lookup yields CDR1 SGHVS and CDR2 FQNEAQ. The length of the CDR3 is 15 residues. The V gene end was trimmed by 1 base and the J gene end by 10 bases; junction bases not matched to a gene: 12. For the CDR3, the DNA is TGTGCCAGCAGCTTAGAGAGAGGACAGGTGGCTGACTACACCTTC. Translated: CASSLERGQVADYTF.

This clonotype was observed a few times. The J gene is TRBJ1-2, the V gene TRBV29-1; D ambiguous. The CDR3 is 13 amino acids. Trimming stripped 6 bases from V and 0 bases from J, with 11 bases between. CDR1 and CDR2 (germline): SQVTM, ANQGSEA. The DNA for the CDR3 is TGCAGCGTAACCGGACCCTCTAACTATGGCTACACCTTC. It encodes CSVTGPSNYGYTF.

The chain combines TRBV9 with TRBJ2-2; D perhaps matches TRBD1 (6 bases). The CDR3 extends over 15 amino acids. Trimming pared 2 bases from V and 4 bases from J, leaving 12 bases between. Germline CDR1 SGDLS, CDR2 YYNGEE. The CDR3 loop is CASSVRQEPTGELFF. The CDR3 DNA reads as TGTGCCAGCAGCGTGAGACAGGAGCCCACCGGGGAGCTGTTTTTT. Full variable domain (missing parts from reference TRBV9 and TRBJ2-2): DSGVTQTPKHLITATGQRVTLRCSPRSGDLSVYWYQQSLDQGLQFLIQYYNGEERAKGNILERFSAQQFPDLHSELNLSSLELGDSALYFCASSVRQEPTGELFFGEGSRLTVL.

There are a few counts of this clonotype. The chain uses TRBV9 and TRBJ2-7; D is possibly TRBD2 (5 bases). The CDR3 runs to 16 residues. Germline assignment: CDR1 SGDLS and CDR2 YYNGEE. Trimming took 4 bases from V and 0 from J, leaving 17 bases between them. The CDR3: CASSLPSSASSYEQYF. CDR3 nucleotide sequence: TGTGCCAGCAGCCTCCCCAGTAGCGCGAGCTCCTACGAGCAGTACTTC.

This clonotype was picked up a small number of times. The chain couples TRBV2 to TRBJ2-5, with a possible D match to TRBD1 (5 bases). The DNA end is more similar to TRBJ2-7, so the J call may be wrong. CDR3 length equals 12 residues. Germline V CDR1 and CDR2: SNHLY, FYNNEI. CDR3 protein: CASSEGRGEQYF. In nucleotides, the CDR3 is TGTGCCAGCAGTGAGGGGCGAGGCGAGCAGTACTTC.

This clonotype occurred a few times. The V and J genes are TRBV29-1 and TRBJ2-1, with TRBD2 identical over 10 bases. The CDR3 runs 15 residues. V shed 6 bases and J 4 bases; nucleotides not matched to a gene: 9. Germline CDR1 reads SQVTM; CDR2 reads ANQGSEA. CDR3 in DNA: TGCAGCGTCGCTCCGGGACTAGCGCCGTACAATGAGCAGTTCTTC. Translated, it gives CSVAPGLAPYNEQFF.

The gene calls are TRBV4-2 and TRBJ2-7, with 9 bases that match TRBD2. This CDR3 region has 15 residues. Per the germline V gene, CDR1 is LGHNA and CDR2 is YNFKEQ. The junction had 11 bases not matched to a gene; V was cut back by 8 bases and J by 3 bases. CDR3 DNA sequence: TGTGCCAGCGGTAGTTCTAGCGGGGCTGTCTACGAGCAGTACTTC. Its protein product is CASGSSSGAVYEQYF.

The rearrangement uses TRBV20-1 and TRBJ1-2; D perhaps matches TRBD1 (6 bases). Germline V gives CDR1 DFQATT, CDR2 SNEGSKA (reference sequence). V lost 0 bases, J lost 5 bases, and 10 bases lay in between. This CDR3 comprises 13 residues. The DNA for the CDR3 is TGCAGTGCTAGAGACACAGGGATGTATGGCTACACCTTC. It specifies CSARDTGMYGYTF.

This sequence joins TRBV7-2 and TRBJ2-3; 8 bases fit TRBD2. Germline CDR1 reads SGHTA; CDR2 reads FQGNSA. V shed 6 bases and J 2 bases; nucleotides not matched to a gene: 7. The CDR3 contains 15 residues. As DNA, the CDR3 is TGTGCCAGCAGAACTAGCGGATATACCACAGATACGCAGTATTTT. Translation: CASRTSGYTTDTQYF. Using reference TRBV7-2 and TRBJ2-3 for the parts outside the CDR3, the full variable domain is GAGVSQSPSNKVTEKGKDVELRCDPISGHTALYWYRQSLGQGLEFLIYFQGNSAPDKSGLPSDRFSAERTGGSVSTLTIQRTQQEDSAVYLCASRTSGYTTDTQYFGPGTRLTVL.

This clonotype was detected a few times. V gene TRBV6-5 combines with J gene TRBJ2-1; 7 bases align to TRBD2. This CDR3 has 15 amino acids. Germline V lookup: CDR1 MNHEY, CDR2 SVGAGI. Trimming removed 5 bases from V and 3 bases from J; junction bases left unmatched: 7. The CDR3 DNA reads as TGTGCCAGCAGTAAACCGGGACTACTCTACAATGAGCAGTTCTTC. Translating gives CASSKPGLLYNEQFF.

The chain's CDR3 is CASSLEEGTHSFAAIYNEQFF. CDR3 nucleotide sequence: TGTGCCAGCAGCTTAGAAGAGGGCACACACAGCTTTGCTGCGATCTACAATGAGCAGTTCTTC. The V call is TRBV11-1, the J call TRBJ2-1; D perhaps matches TRBD2 (5 bases). Germline CDR1 SGHAT, CDR2 FQDESV (reference sequence). The germline V and J ends were trimmed by 1 base and 3 bases, with 28 bases remaining between them. This CDR3 contains 21 residues.

The J gene is TRBJ2-3, the V gene TRBV28; 10 bases map to TRBD2. V lost 6 bases and J lost 1; bases outside the gene matches: 4. CDR1 and CDR2 (germline): MDHEN, SYDVKM. The CDR3 totals 15 residues. The CDR3: CASRMTSGRTDTQYF. CDR3 sequence (DNA): TGTGCCAGCAGAATGACTAGCGGGCGCACAGATACGCAGTATTTT. Together with reference TRBV28 and TRBJ2-3, the CDR3 gives the full variable domain: DVKVTQSSRYLVKRTGEKVFLECVQDMDHENMFWYRQDPGLGLRLIYFSYDVKMKEKGDIPEGYSVSREKKERFSLILESASTNQTSMYLCASRMTSGRTDTQYFGPGTRLTVL.

The rearrangement uses TRBV7-9 and TRBJ1-2, with D tentatively TRBD1 (6 bases). Trimming left V 5 bases short and J 4 bases short, with 17 bases between. Germline loops: CDR1 SEHNR, CDR2 FQNEAQ (reference sequence). The CDR3 is 15 amino acids. Here the CDR3 DNA reads TGTGCCAGCAGCCAAGCACGGGGGGCGAGCTATGGCTACACCTTC. It yields the protein CASSQARGASYGYTF.

The rearrangement uses TRBV29-1 and TRBJ2-7; no clear D. Germline CDR1 reads SQVTM; CDR2 reads ANQGSEA. The CDR3 sequence is 14 residues long. The V and J ends lost 0 bases and 7 bases respectively, with 16 bases between them. The DNA of the CDR3 is TGCAGCGTTGAAGAGAAATCGTACAGCAGAGAGCAGTACTTC. Its translation is CSVEEKSYSREQYF.